The sequence of this T cell receptor beta chain was determined in a study of shared clonotypes between healthy human individuals (dated by TCRdb to 2018 to 2020). About the study as a whole: The cohort included three men and two women between 18 and 49 years of age. Per donor, leukapheresis produced somewhere between about 0.8 and 9.5 billion PBMCs. To estimate repertoire size and how much clonotypes are shared between individuals, the study performed deep sequencing of blood TCR repertoires from five healthy adults. For each donor, CD4 naive and CD4 memory were each given three plates, CD8 naive was given two plates, and CD8 memory was given one plate. To increase sequencing depth and limit assay-specific biases, TCR repertoire library preparation and sequencing were carried out by different laboratories using diverse techniques. What the study reported, not specific to this receptor: Roughly 5.2% of naive CD4, around 3.5% of naive CD8, about 2.1% of memory CD4, and more than 0.35% of memory CD8 clonotypes were shared across a few donors. Because the study included a small number of donors, the genetic and exposure-history diversity represented was limited. Based on pairwise subsampling, the degree of clonotype sharing among donors was expected to be affected by sequencing depth. Rarefaction of sorted-subset datasets indicated incomplete sequencing despite the large sequencing depth. Naive subsets generally had larger estimated clonotype richness than memory subsets did. Sampling was restricted to blood, and TCR repertoires in tissues likely differ from the TCR repertoires found in blood. Compared with non-shared clonotypes, the clonotypes found in all four sorted-subset donors had higher generation probabilities.

Using the deep immunoSEQ assay, multiplex PCR amplified TCR CDR3 regions from genomic DNA. Extracted genomic DNA from each cell subset was distributed evenly across all wells of several immunoSEQ 96-well plates, and each plate was treated as a replicate. For sorted subsets, each replicate PCR was loaded with approximately 200 ng genomic DNA, equivalent to 30,000 or so T cell genomes. Purified libraries were measured with a Qubit 3.0 fluorometer, size-checked on a Bioanalyzer 2100, and measured again with the KAPA Library Quantification kit. Every immunoSEQ 96-well plate was sequenced on a separate single-read 150-cycle Illumina NextSeq 550 flow cell. The authors' pipeline ran thus. Because the immunoSEQ output held only junctional sequences and lacked quality scores, the filtering could not match the filtering applied to full-length reads. To assign V/J genes and CDR3, sequences were annotated using PyIR, a Python wrapper for IgBLAST v1.9, with IMGT germline references. Reads were filtered out if the reads had weak V/J assignments (E-value above 1e-6), no CDR3, stop codons, out-of-frame junctions, or ambiguous translated residues. V3J clonotypes were defined as sequences sharing an identical inferred V gene, J gene, and CDR3 amino acid sequence. Percentage overlap between repertoires was calculated by dividing the number of shared unique clonotypes by the size of the smaller repertoire. RTK rarefaction, the Chao1 estimator, and Recon v2.1 estimates of unobserved clonotypes were used to assess repertoire richness. Generation probabilities were computed with OLGA for all TCRbeta clonotypes obtained by the gDNA method from a few donors. As stored in TCRdb, this immuneACCESS dataset retains in-frame rearrangements with V and J assigned. A fraction of the clones does not appear; measured against another copy, unresolved V genes explain less than half of the discrepancy, and the remainder lacks a known reason. V, J and clone size reflect that table, while D and trimming were determined from the DNA. In this sample the table shows about 2.3 million clones, 90% to 95% of which occur a single time. About 0.37% of the sample is taken by the ten largest.

CDR1 and CDR2 (LNHDA, SQIVND) derive from the germline V gene (reference sequence). Including the terminal cysteine and phenylalanine, the CDR3 comprises 11 residues. Left in the record is the CDR3 DNA by itself, 33 bases read in frame from the first base. Donors were healthy HIV-negative adults with no recently reported acute infections or vaccinations. Only Caucasian adults living in Nashville, Tennessee, USA were represented among the donors. CD4+ T cells were enriched by magnetic negative selection, after which naive cells were positively selected on CD45RA and the negative fraction was taken as the memory subset. Blood was obtained by leukapheresis, after which PBMCs were separated by Ficoll-Histopaque density gradient centrifugation and cryopreserved in liquid nitrogen vapor phase. Analytical flow cytometry was used to check the purity and quantity of each magnetically sorted T cell population. Each sorted fraction had its genomic DNA isolated and then quantified by UV absorbance on a Nanodrop 2000c.

The table lists this clone with a count of one. Which antigen it targets is not known. No base qualities exist here, and no much larger clone lies one base off it. Sequenced input: naive CD4+ T cells from PBMCs. Read against the paper, the sample's cell subset or site label means: CD45RA+ positively selected. The V and J segments used are TRBV19 and TRBJ1-1, with the D gene not clear enough to name. The TCR was taken from a man between 18 and 35 years old in good health. Some clones in this sample may be carry-over from other donors' samples. The DNA is TGTATGGGGTGTAGGGACACTGAAGCTTTCTTT. It is translated as CMGCRDTEAFF.